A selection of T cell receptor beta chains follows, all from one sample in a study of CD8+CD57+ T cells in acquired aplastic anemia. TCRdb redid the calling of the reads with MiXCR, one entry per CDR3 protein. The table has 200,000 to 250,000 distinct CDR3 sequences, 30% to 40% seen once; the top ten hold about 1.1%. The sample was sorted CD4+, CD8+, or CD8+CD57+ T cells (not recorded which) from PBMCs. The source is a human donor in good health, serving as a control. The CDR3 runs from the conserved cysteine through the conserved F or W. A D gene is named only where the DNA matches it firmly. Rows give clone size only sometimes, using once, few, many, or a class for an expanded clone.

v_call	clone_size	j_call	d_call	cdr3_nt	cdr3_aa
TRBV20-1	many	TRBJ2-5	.	TGCAGTGCTAGCCGGGGGTGGTACCAAGAGACCCAGTACTTC	CSASRGWYQETQYF
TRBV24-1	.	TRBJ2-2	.	TGTGCCACCAGTGATCCCAGGGCAAACACCGGGGAGCTGTTTTTT	CATSDPRANTGELFF
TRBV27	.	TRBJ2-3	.	TGTGCCAGCAGAGGAGGGGGCACAGATACGCAGTATTTT	CASRGGGTDTQYF
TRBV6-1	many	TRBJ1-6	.	TGTGCCAGCAGTGATTTAAGTTCACCCCTCCACTTT	CASSDLSSPLHF
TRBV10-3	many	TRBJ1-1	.	TGTGCCATCAGTGAGGCATCTTCGAACACTGAAGCTTTCTTT	CAISEASSNTEAFF
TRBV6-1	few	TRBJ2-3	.	TGTGCCAGCAGCAGGGTTAGGTTCGGGAGCACAGATACGCAGTATTTT	CASSRVRFGSTDTQYF
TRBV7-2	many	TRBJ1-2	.	TGTGCCAGCAGCTTAGTATCAGGAGAGGCTAACTATGGCTACACCTTC	CASSLVSGEANYGYTF
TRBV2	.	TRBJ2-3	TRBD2	TGTGCCAGCAGAAATAGCGGGATTATCACAGATACGCAGTATTTT	CASRNSGIITDTQYF
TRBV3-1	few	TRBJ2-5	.	TGTGCCAGCAGCCAAGACGGGCTAGTGGAGGAGACCCAGTACTTC	CASSQDGLVEETQYF
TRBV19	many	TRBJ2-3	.	TGTGCCAGTAGTAGACAGTACACAGATACGCAGTATTTT	CASSRQYTDTQYF
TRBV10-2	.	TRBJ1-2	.	TGCGCCAGCAGTGAGTCGGGAGGCTACACCTTC	CASSESGGYTF
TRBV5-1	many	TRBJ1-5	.	TGCGCCAGCAGCCCTGACAACAATCAGCCCCAGCATTTT	CASSPDNNQPQHF
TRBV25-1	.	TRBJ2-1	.	TGTGCCAGTTCCAGGGGGGGCTGGAATGAGCAGTTCTTC	CASSRGGWNEQFF
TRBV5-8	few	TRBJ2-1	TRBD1	TGTGCCAGCAGCTTACCGGGACAGGGGTTGAATGAGCAGTTCTTC	CASSLPGQGLNEQFF
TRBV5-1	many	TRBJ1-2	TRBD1	TGCGCCAGCAGCCAAGGGGACAGGGTCTATGGCTACACCTTC	CASSQGDRVYGYTF
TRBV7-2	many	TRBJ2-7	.	TGTGCCAGCAGCTTATTTCGGGGCGGAGCCTACGAGCAGTACTTC	CASSLFRGGAYEQYF
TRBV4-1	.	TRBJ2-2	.	TGTGCCAGCAGCCAAGAGGGTAGGGGCAGCACCGGGGAGCTGTTTTTT	CASSQEGRGSTGELFF
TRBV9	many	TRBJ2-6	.	TGTGCCAGCAGCCCCGGACTGAACTCTGGGGCCAACGTCCTGACTTTC	CASSPGLNSGANVLTF
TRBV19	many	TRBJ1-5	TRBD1	TGTGCCAGTGATACCGGGACAGGGCTCAATCAGCCCCAGCATTTT	CASDTGTGLNQPQHF
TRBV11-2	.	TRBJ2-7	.	TGTGCCAGCAGCTTCCCCTCAGGGGACTACGAGCAGTACTTC	CASSFPSGDYEQYF
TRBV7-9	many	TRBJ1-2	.	TGTGCCAGCAGCTTAGCTGAGGTTATCTATGGCTACACCTTC	CASSLAEVIYGYTF
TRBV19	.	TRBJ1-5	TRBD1	TGTGCCAGTAGTGTGGACAGGGAGGTTCAGCCCCAGCATTTT	CASSVDREVQPQHF
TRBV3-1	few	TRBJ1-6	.	TGTGCCAGCAGACTTCTGGGGGTTTATAATTCACCCCTCCACTTT	CASRLLGVYNSPLHF
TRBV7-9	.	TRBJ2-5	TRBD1	TGTGCCAGCAGCACAAATGGCAGGGGGCAGGGGGAGACCCAGTACTTC	CASSTNGRGQGETQYF
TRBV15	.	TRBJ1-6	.	TGTGCCACCAGCAGAGGAGGGGGTGGTTCACCCCTCCACTTT	CATSRGGGGSPLHF
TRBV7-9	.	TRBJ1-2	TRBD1	TGTGCCAGCAGCCGGAGTGAAGACAGGGGGAGTGGCTACACCTTC	CASSRSEDRGSGYTF
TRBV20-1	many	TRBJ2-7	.	TGCAGTGCTAGGGGATACGGGACGCCTACCTACGAGCAGTACTTC	CSARGYGTPTYEQYF
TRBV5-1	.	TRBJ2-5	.	TGCGCCAGCAGCTTTACAGGAGGGGGGGAGACCCAGTACTTC	CASSFTGGGETQYF
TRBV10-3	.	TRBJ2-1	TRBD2	TGTGCCATCACTAGCGGGAGGCCGAGTTCCTACAATGAGCAGTTCTTC	CAITSGRPSSYNEQFF
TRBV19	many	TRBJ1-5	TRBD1	TGTGCCAGTAGCCCTACAGGGGGCGTGGGAAATCAGCCCCAGCATTTT	CASSPTGGVGNQPQHF
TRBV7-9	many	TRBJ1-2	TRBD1	TGTGCCAGCAGGTGGGACAGGGGGAACTATGGCTACACCTTC	CASRWDRGNYGYTF
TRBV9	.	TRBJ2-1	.	TGTGCCAGCAGTTTAACTTCGTATGAGCAGTTCTTC	CASSLTSYEQFF
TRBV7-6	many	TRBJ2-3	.	TGTGCCAGCAGCTTAAGACCGAGCACAGATACGCAGTATTTT	CASSLRPSTDTQYF
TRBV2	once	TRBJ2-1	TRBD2	TGTGCCAGCAGTGTGGGGACTAGCGAGCACAATGAGCAGTTCTTC	CASSVGTSEHNEQFF
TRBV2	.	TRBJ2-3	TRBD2	TGTGCCAGCAGTGACTTGGCTAGCGGGAAAACCGAAACGCAGTATTTT	CASSDLASGKTETQYF
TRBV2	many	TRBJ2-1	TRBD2	TGTGCCAGCATTGAGCGGGAGTACAATGAGCAGTTCTTC	CASIEREYNEQFF
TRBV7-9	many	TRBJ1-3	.	TGTGCCAGCAGCCCCGGGGAAGTTGCTGGAAACACCATATATTTT	CASSPGEVAGNTIYF
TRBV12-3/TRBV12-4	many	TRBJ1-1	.	TGTGCCAGCAGCCCCGGGCGGGGAATGAACACTGAAGCTTTCTTT	CASSPGRGMNTEAFF
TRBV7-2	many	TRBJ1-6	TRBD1	TGTGCCAGCAGCTCGTCGGGACAGATAAATTCACCCCTCCACTTT	CASSSSGQINSPLHF
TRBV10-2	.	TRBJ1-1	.	TGCGCCAGCAGTGAGACAGGGTTCACTGAAGCTTTCTTT	CASSETGFTEAFF
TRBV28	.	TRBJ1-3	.	TGTGCCAGCAGTTTACCTCTAGGGGGACTAAACGGAAACACCATATATTTT	CASSLPLGGLNGNTIYF
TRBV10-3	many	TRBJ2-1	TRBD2	TGTGCCATCAGAGACAGCGGGGGCCGGTACAATGAGCAGTTCTTC	CAIRDSGGRYNEQFF
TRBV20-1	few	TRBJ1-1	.	TGCAGTGCTAATCCGGGGGGGACGAACACTGAAGCTTTCTTT	CSANPGGTNTEAFF
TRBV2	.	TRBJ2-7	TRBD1	TGTGCCAGCAGTTGGGACAGAGAGTCTCTCTACGGGCAGTACTTC	CASSWDRESLYGQYF
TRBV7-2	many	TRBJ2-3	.	TGTGCCAGCAGCTTAAATTCTCTAGTTGGCACGCAGTATTTT	CASSLNSLVGTQYF
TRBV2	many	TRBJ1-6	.	TGTGCCAGCAGTGAAGGTATCTCAAGGGGTAATTCACCCCTCCACTTT	CASSEGISRGNSPLHF
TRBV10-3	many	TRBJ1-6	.	TGTGCCATCAGTGAGTCATTTGACACTGGGAATTCACCCCTCCACTTT	CAISESFDTGNSPLHF
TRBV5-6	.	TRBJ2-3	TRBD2	TGTGCCAGCAGCTTGGCGCAAACTAGCGGTCTATGGACAGATACGCAGTATTTT	CASSLAQTSGLWTDTQYF
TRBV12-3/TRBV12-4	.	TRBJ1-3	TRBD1	TGTGCCAGCAGTTTTTCGGCAGGGGGATACTCTGGAAACACCATATATTTT	CASSFSAGGYSGNTIYF
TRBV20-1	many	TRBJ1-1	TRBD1	TGCAGTGCTAGACCTGCGGCAGGGGGGCCTGAAGCTTTCTTT	CSARPAAGGPEAFF
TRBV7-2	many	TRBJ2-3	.	TGTGCCAGCAGCTACCAGTCAGCCACAGATACGCAGTATTTT	CASSYQSATDTQYF
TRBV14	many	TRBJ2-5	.	TGTGCCAGCACCCGAGGGAAGAGGGAGACCCAGTACTTC	CASTRGKRETQYF
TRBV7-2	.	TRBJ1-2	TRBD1	TGTGCCAGCAGCTTATTGCGACAGGGCTACGGCTACACCTTC	CASSLLRQGYGYTF
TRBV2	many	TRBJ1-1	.	TGTGCCAGCAGTTACGGATGGAACACTGAAGCTTTCTTT	CASSYGWNTEAFF
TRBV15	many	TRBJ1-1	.	TGTGCCACCAGCAGAGGCAGGGTCCTCTTAAGGGACACTGAAGCTTTCTTT	CATSRGRVLLRDTEAFF